These T cell receptor beta chains were read from a single sample in a study of OX40 agonist ivuxolimab in advanced cancers. Clones were sequenced by immunoSEQ multiplex PCR, and TCRdb holds only the in-frame ones, with some missing. The sample has 130,000 or so clones, about nine tenths seen once; the top ten hold around 1%. The source was CD4+ or CD8+ T cells sorted from blood, collected in a trial of the OX40 agonist ivuxolimab. The receptors here all came from an adult with an advanced solid tumor such as melanoma, head and neck, liver or kidney cancer. CDR3s include the opening cysteine and the closing phenylalanine or tryptophan. The D gene is left open where the match is weak. Size is omitted from some rows. Given values are once, few, many or a class for expanded clones.

>TRBJ1-1|NA|14|TRBV5-1|once
TGCGCCAGCAGCTTAACCGGGAGGGGGACTGAAGCTTTCTTT
CASSLTGRGTEAFF
>TRBJ1-1|TRBD1|15|TRBV13|NA
TGTGCCAGCAGCCCCGTCTCGGGACAGGGGCTTGAAGCTTTCTTT
CASSPVSGQGLEAFF
>TRBJ2-7|NA|12|TRBV14|NA
TGTGCCAGCTCGTGGACTGTCTACGAGCAGTACTTC
CASSWTVYEQYF
>TRBJ2-7|NA|16|TRBV28|NA
TGTGCCAGCAGTTTATTTCAGCGGACCCCCCCCTACGAGCAGTACTTC
CASSLFQRTPPYEQYF
>TRBJ2-7|NA|14|TRBV19|few
TGTGCCAGTAGTCCTAGGACAGTAGGTTACGAGCAGTACTTC
CASSPRTVGYEQYF
>TRBJ1-2|NA|15|TRBV28|NA
TGTGCCAGCAGTTTAAAACAGCCTACTAACTATGGCTACACCTTC
CASSLKQPTNYGYTF
>TRBJ1-4|NA|16|TRBV5-1|NA
TGCGCCAGCAGCTTGGCTCATGGTGGGGCTAATGAAAAACTGTTTTTT
CASSLAHGGANEKLFF
>TRBJ1-2|TRBD1|14|TRBV5-1|NA
TGCGCCAGCAGCCCGGGACAGGGACTCTATGGCTACACCTTC
CASSPGQGLYGYTF
>TRBJ2-3|NA|15|TRBV2|NA
TGTGCCAGCAGTGAAGCATGGGGGGGCACAGATACGCAGTATTTT
CASSEAWGGTDTQYF
>TRBJ2-4|TRBD1|14|TRBV5-6|once
TGTGCCAGCAGCTCAACTGCAGGGGGTGACATTCAGTACTTC
CASSSTAGGDIQYF
>TRBJ1-1|NA|15|TRBV4-1|NA
TGCGCCAGCAGCCAAGTAAAGGGTCAGAACACTGAAGCTTTCTTT
CASSQVKGQNTEAFF
>TRBJ2-7|TRBD2|15|TRBV15|NA
TGTGCCACCAGCGGATCCGGGACTAGCAGCTACGAGCAGTACTTC
CATSGSGTSSYEQYF
>TRBJ1-6|TRBD1|16|TRBV14|NA
TGTGCCAGCAGCCGGACAGGGGGCGCTGGAAATTCACCCCTCCACTTT
CASSRTGGAGNSPLHF
>TRBJ2-1|NA|15|TRBV5-1|NA
TGCGCCAGCAGCGCTGTTGGGGTTTCCTACAATGAGCAGTTCTTC
CASSAVGVSYNEQFF
>TRBJ2-6|NA|13|TRBV29-1|NA
TGCAGCGTCTTCACTACTGGGGCCAACGTCCTGACTTTC
CSVFTTGANVLTF
>TRBJ2-2|NA|13|TRBV11-2|NA
TGTGCCAGCAGCTTCACGAACACCGGGGAGCTGTTTTTT
CASSFTNTGELFF
>TRBJ2-7|NA|14|TRBV7-2|NA
TGTGCCAGCAGGGAGGCCCTTTTCTCCTACGAGCAGTACTTC
CASREALFSYEQYF
>TRBJ1-1|NA|13|TRBV5-4|NA
TGTGCCAGCAGCTCCGACGGCAACACTGAAGCTTTCTTT
CASSSDGNTEAFF
>TRBJ2-3|NA|15|TRBV6-5|NA
TGTGCCAGCAGTTACGGATTGGACAACACAGATACGCAGTATTTT
CASSYGLDNTDTQYF
>TRBJ2-5|NA|14|TRBV7-9|once
TGTGCCAGCAGCCCCATTAACAGGGAAGAGACCCAGTACTTC
CASSPINREETQYF
>TRBJ1-4|TRBD1|16|TRBV19|NA
TGTGCCAGTAGGAAGACAGGGATCTTTGATAATGAAAAACTGTTTTTT
CASRKTGIFDNEKLFF
>TRBJ2-2|NA|17|TRBV10-3|NA
TGTGCCATCAGTGTTTCGGCTCTCGGGGGGAACACCGGGGAGCTGTTTTTT
CAISVSALGGNTGELFF
>TRBJ1-5|NA|16|TRBV5-6|NA
TGTGCCAGCAGCTTATACGAGGGGTCTGTCAATCAGCCCCAGCATTTT
CASSLYEGSVNQPQHF
>TRBJ1-2|TRBD1|12|TRBV28|NA
TGTGCCAGCAGAATGCAGGGGGATGGCTACACCTTC
CASRMQGDGYTF
>TRBJ2-1|TRBD2|15|TRBV28|NA
TGTGCCAGCAGTGCCGAAGCGGGAGGATACAATGAGCAGTTCTTC
CASSAEAGGYNEQFF
>TRBJ2-7|TRBD2|12|TRBV11-3|NA
TGTGCCAGCAGCTCCGGGGGGTACGAGCAGTACTTC
CASSSGGYEQYF
>TRBJ2-3|NA|15|TRBV5-4|NA
TGTGCCAGCAGCCTTGGAGGGACTAGCACAGATACGCAGTATTTT
CASSLGGTSTDTQYF
>TRBJ1-5|NA|14|TRBV5-1|NA
TGCGCCAGCAGCTTAGACAGCGTGGGGCAGCCCCAGCATTTT
CASSLDSVGQPQHF
>TRBJ2-7|TRBD1|14|TRBV5-4|once
TGTGCCAGCAGCTTACAGGGGTCCTCCTACGAGCAGTACTTC
CASSLQGSSYEQYF
>TRBJ2-7|NA|15|TRBV28|few
TGTGCCAGCAACCCACGCGGGGTTGGCTCCTACGAGCAGTACTTC
CASNPRGVGSYEQYF
>TRBJ1-5|NA|14|TRBV19|NA
TGTGCCAGTAGTATTCAGGGGTGGAGTCAGCCCCAGCATTTT
CASSIQGWSQPQHF
>TRBJ2-1|NA|15|TRBV5-6|NA
TGTGCCAGCAGCTCGGATGCGATGACCTACAATGAGCAGTTCTTC
CASSSDAMTYNEQFF
>TRBJ1-2|NA|17|TRBV11-2|once
TGTGCCAGCAGCTCCCACCTCATTCGGTCTAAGCACTATGGCTACACCTTC
CASSSHLIRSKHYGYTF
>TRBJ1-1|NA|13|TRBV27|NA
TGTGCCAGCAGTTACGGATTCAGCACTGAAGCTTTCTTT
CASSYGFSTEAFF
>TRBJ1-5|TRBD1|17|TRBV28|NA
TGTGCCAGCAGTTCCTCCTACAGGGGGCTCGGCAATCAGCCCCAGCATTTT
CASSSSYRGLGNQPQHF
>TRBJ1-2|TRBD1|15|TRBV10-3|NA
TGTGCCATCAGTGTGACAGGGGGCGGCGTCTATGGCTACACCTTC
CAISVTGGGVYGYTF
>TRBJ2-1|TRBD2|16|TRBV19|NA
TGTGCCAGTAGTCCCACCGGGACTAGCGGGATTAGGGAGCAGTTCTTC
CASSPTGTSGIREQFF
>TRBJ1-5|NA|12|TRBV7-2|NA
TGTGCCAGCAGCTTTGACAATCAGCCCCAGCATTTT
CASSFDNQPQHF
>TRBJ2-4|TRBD1|15|TRBV6-6|NA
TGTGCCAGCAGCCTCCGACAGGGGCAGGAAAACATTCAGTACTTC
CASSLRQGQENIQYF
>TRBJ2-7|NA|14|TRBV15|NA
TGTGCCACCAGCAGCTTTCTGAGCTCCTACGAGCAGTACTTC
CATSSFLSSYEQYF
>TRBJ2-6|NA|17|TRBV5-5|NA
TGTGCCAGCGGACGTGGGCCCCTACTGACTGGGGCCAACGTCCTGACTTTC
CASGRGPLLTGANVLTF
>TRBJ2-7|TRBD1|16|TRBV7-9|NA
TGTGCCAGCAGCTCCGAGGACAGGGGAACTACCTACGAGCAGTACTTC
CASSSEDRGTTYEQYF
>TRBJ1-3|TRBD1|17|TRBV5-1|once
TGCGCCAGCAGCTTAGGAGACAGGGACCATACTGGAAACACCATATATTTT
CASSLGDRDHTGNTIYF
>TRBJ1-5|TRBD1|15|TRBV28|NA
TGTGCCAGCAGTGTACAGGGGTATAGCAATCAGCCCCAGCATTTT
CASSVQGYSNQPQHF
>TRBJ2-7|NA|15|TRBV11-1|NA
TGTGCCAGCAGCTTAGGTGGCAGGGCAGTCGACGAGCAGTACTTC
CASSLGGRAVDEQYF
>TRBJ1-5|NA|15|TRBV10-2|NA
TGCGCCACATCACGAGGGCAGGACAACAATCAGCCCCAGCATTTT
CATSRGQDNNQPQHF
>TRBJ2-3|NA|16|TRBV19|NA
TGTGCCAGTAGTATTAGGTCGGGAGAAAGCACAGATACGCAGTATTTT
CASSIRSGESTDTQYF
>TRBJ2-7|NA|15|TRBV5-6|NA
TGTGCCAGCAGCTCGGGACCCGCAAGCACCTACGAGCAGTACTTC
CASSSGPASTYEQYF
>TRBJ2-2|TRBD2|14|TRBV19|NA
TGTGCCAGTATTCGGACTAGCGCTTCCGGGGAGCTGTTTTTT
CASIRTSASGELFF
>TRBJ1-5|NA|13|TRBV19|NA
TGTGCCAGTACCACCTATAGCAATCAGCCCCAGCATTTT
CASTTYSNQPQHF
>TRBJ1-1|NA|16|TRBV10-3|NA
TGTGCCATCAGTTTAGACCCGACAGATAAGAACACTGAAGCTTTCTTT
CAISLDPTDKNTEAFF
>TRBJ2-3|TRBD2|13|TRBV14|NA
TGTGCCAGCAGCCAGGCCTGGGAGGGTACGCAGTATTTT
CASSQAWEGTQYF
>TRBJ2-7|TRBD1|14|TRBV18|NA
TGTGCCAGCTCACCACCCACGGACAGGAACGAGCAGTACTTC
CASSPPTDRNEQYF
>TRBJ1-6|NA|15|TRBV25-1|NA
TGTGCCAGCAGTGCTCGGACAACGAGGAGTTCACCCCTCCACTTT
CASSARTTRSSPLHF
>TRBJ2-2|NA|16|TRBV5-1|few
TGCGCCAGCAACGTCGCCGGGACTTCATCCACCGGGGAGCTGTTTTTT
CASNVAGTSSTGELFF